The rows below give T cell receptor beta chains drawn from one sample of a study of blood T cell repertoires in COVID-19. This table comes from immunoSEQ multiplex PCR, and its TCRdb copy is limited to in-frame clones, with some not included. The data contain fewer than 40,000 clones, around 89% of them singletons. Sample: peripheral blood. These receptors all stem from a middle-aged woman with active or convalescent COVID-19. The CDR3 runs from the conserved cysteine through the conserved F or W. A D gene is named only where the DNA matches it firmly. Size is omitted from some rows. Given values are once, few, many or a class for expanded clones.

TRBD2,NA,TRBJ2-2,TRBV6-5,CASVAGGNTGELFF,TGTGCCAGCGTGGCGGGGGGGAACACCGGGGAGCTGTTTTTT
TRBD1,NA,TRBJ2-7,TRBV19,CATAPGTGSYEQYF,TGTGCCACCGCACCCGGGACAGGCTCCTACGAGCAGTACTTC
TRBD2,NA,TRBJ2-1,TRBV6-5,CASTLAGLTKQFF,TGTGCCAGCACCCTCGCGGGACTAACGAAGCAGTTCTTC
TRBD2,NA,TRBJ2-5,TRBV11-2,CASSPRLAGVGETQYF,TGTGCCAGCAGCCCTCGACTAGCGGGAGTTGGAGAGACCCAGTACTTC
NA,NA,TRBJ1-3,TRBV7-6,CASSSGLFLSGNTIYF,TGTGCCAGCAGCTCGGGACTCTTTCTCTCTGGAAACACCATATATTTT
TRBD1,NA,TRBJ2-3,TRBV5-6,CASSFPRTGRDTQYF,TGTGCCAGCAGCTTTCCCCGGACAGGGAGAGATACGCAGTATTTT
TRBD2,NA,TRBJ2-2,TRBV10-3,CAIGGRLAGLTGELFF,TGTGCCATCGGGGGCCGACTAGCGGGCCTCACCGGGGAGCTGTTTTTT
TRBD1,once,TRBJ1-6,TRBV5-6,CASSFIGQGPYNSPLHF,TGTGCCAGCAGCTTTATCGGACAGGGCCCCTATAATTCACCCCTCCACTTT
TRBD2,NA,TRBJ2-7,TRBV9,CASSVGGSREAEQYF,TGTGCCAGCAGTGTGGGGGGGTCCCGAGAGGCCGAGCAGTACTTC
NA,NA,TRBJ1-6,TRBV9,CASSVDQGNNSPLHF,TGTGCCAGCAGCGTAGACCAGGGCAATAATTCACCCCTCCACTTT
NA,NA,TRBJ2-2,TRBV2,CASSEPIRANTGELFF,TGTGCCAGCAGTGAGCCAATCAGGGCCAACACCGGGGAGCTGTTTTTT
TRBD2,once,TRBJ2-1,TRBV11-3,CASSLDGGAGFDEQFF,TGTGCCAGCAGCTTAGACGGGGGGGCGGGATTTGATGAGCAGTTCTTC
NA,NA,TRBJ2-1,TRBV11-2,CASEGGSYNEQFF,TGTGCCAGCGAGGGGGGGTCCTACAATGAGCAGTTCTTC
NA,NA,TRBJ1-1,TRBV19,CASSNSHTGMNTEAFF,TGTGCCAGTAGTAATTCCCATACAGGGATGAACACTGAAGCTTTCTTT
NA,once,TRBJ1-3,TRBV6-5,CASSYSGGGTIYF,TGTGCCAGCAGTTACTCAGGAGGCGGCACCATATATTTT
NA,NA,TRBJ1-1,TRBV5-4,CASSLPGRSGTEAFF,TGTGCCAGCAGCTTGCCCGGCAGATCGGGCACTGAAGCTTTCTTT
TRBD2,NA,TRBJ2-1,TRBV29-1,CSVWVGGRTPYNEQFF,TGCAGCGTCTGGGTGGGGGGGAGAACCCCGTACAATGAGCAGTTCTTC
TRBD1,NA,TRBJ2-7,TRBV30,CAWSPEAAGGQVGF,TGTGCCTGGAGCCCTGAGGCGGCAGGGGGCCAGGTAGGCTTC
NA,once,TRBJ2-1,TRBV6-5,CASSPSAAPYNEQFF,TGTGCCAGCAGTCCGTCTGCGGCCCCCTACAATGAGCAGTTCTTC
TRBD2,NA,TRBJ2-7,TRBV6-5,CASSPAGVLYYEQYF,TGTGCCAGCAGCCCCGCGGGAGTACTTTACTACGAGCAGTACTTC
TRBD1,NA,TRBJ2-3,TRBV5-8,CASSPNTGGYTDTQYF,TGTGCCAGCAGCCCCAATACAGGGGGCTACACAGATACGCAGTATTTT
NA,NA,TRBJ1-4,TRBV4-2,CASSTHGGPRGEKLFF,TGTGCCAGCAGCACTCACGGAGGTCCTCGGGGTGAAAAACTGTTTTTT
NA,NA,TRBJ1-2,TRBV3-1/TRBV3-2,CASSQDVTYYGYTF,TGTGCCAGCAGCCAAGATGTCACATACTATGGCTACACCTTC
TRBD1,NA,TRBJ1-6,TRBV19,CASTNTGAGNSPLHF,TGTGCCAGTACCAATACAGGGGCAGGGAATTCACCCCTCCACTTT
NA,NA,TRBJ2-5,TRBV6-1,CASSETGETQYF,TGTGCCAGCAGTGAAACGGGTGAGACCCAGTACTTC
TRBD2,NA,TRBJ2-7,TRBV10-2,CASSEWTSGSYEQYF,TGCGCCAGCAGTGAGTGGACTAGCGGGAGTTACGAGCAGTACTTC
TRBD1,few,TRBJ1-5,TRBV30,CAWAYPGTGLQPQHF,TGTGCCTGGGCCTACCCCGGGACAGGGCTCCAGCCCCAGCATTTT
NA,NA,TRBJ2-5,TRBV27,CASSLFRQETQYF,TGTGCCAGCAGTTTATTTCGGCAAGAGACCCAGTACTTC
NA,NA,TRBJ1-6,TRBV14,CASRDTTGLSTGNSPLHF,TGTGCCAGCAGGGACACAACGGGACTCTCGACGGGGAATTCACCCCTCCACTTT
NA,NA,TRBJ2-5,TRBV7-9,CASSPTSGSAQETQYF,TGTGCCAGCAGCCCAACTAGTGGGAGCGCTCAAGAGACCCAGTACTTC
NA,NA,TRBJ1-2,TRBV6-4,CASSADSGSYGYTF,TGTGCCAGCAGCGCGGACAGCGGGAGCTATGGCTACACCTTC
NA,NA,TRBJ2-7,TRBV7-9,CASSPGGGPYEQYF,TGTGCCAGCAGCCCGGGTGGAGGGCCCTACGAGCAGTACTTC
NA,NA,TRBJ2-7,TRBV4-3,CASSQDRGSYEQYF,TGCGCCAGCAGCCAAGATAGGGGTTCCTACGAGCAGTACTTC
TRBD2,NA,TRBJ2-2,TRBV9,CASSPGAGGFTGELFF,TGTGCCAGCAGCCCTGGAGCGGGAGGGTTTACCGGGGAGCTGTTTTTT
TRBD2,NA,TRBJ2-2,TRBV27,CASRPGRDTGELFF,TGTGCCAGCCGACCCGGGAGGGACACCGGGGAGCTGTTTTTT
TRBD1,NA,TRBJ2-3,TRBV7-2,CASSPDRGRADTQYF,TGTGCCAGCAGCCCAGACAGGGGGCGGGCTGATACGCAGTATTTT
NA,NA,TRBJ1-4,TRBV30,CAHRGGAGTTNEKLFF,TGTGCCCACCGCGGGGGGGCAGGGACAACTAATGAAAAACTGTTTTTT
TRBD1,NA,TRBJ1-2,TRBV27,CASSDRGYGYTF,TGTGCCAGCAGTGACAGGGGCTATGGCTACACCTTC
NA,few,TRBJ1-4,TRBV28,CASRRGWGATNEKLFF,TGTGCCAGCAGGCGGGGTTGGGGTGCAACTAATGAAAAACTGTTTTTT
TRBD1,NA,TRBJ2-7,TRBV6-5,CASKMGTGNYEQYF,TGTGCCAGCAAAATGGGGACAGGGAATTACGAGCAGTACTTC
NA,once,TRBJ1-5,TRBV9,CASSAGTFSNQPQHF,TGTGCCAGCAGCGCCGGGACTTTCAGCAATCAGCCCCAGCATTTT
NA,NA,TRBJ2-3,TRBV5-1,CASSLGGRTDTQYF,TGCGCCAGCAGCTTGGGGGGGAGGACAGATACGCAGTATTTT
NA,NA,TRBJ2-3,TRBV5-4,CAGSRTKLGGTDTQYF,TGTGCCGGCAGCCGGACCAAACTAGGTGGGACAGATACGCAGTATTTT
TRBD1,NA,TRBJ1-4,TRBV28,CASNPPGTGEKLFF,TGTGCCAGCAATCCGCCAGGGACAGGAGAAAAACTGTTTTTT
TRBD1,NA,TRBJ1-1,TRBV19,CASISPGQHTEAFF,TGTGCCAGTATCTCCCCGGGACAGCACACTGAAGCTTTCTTT
NA,NA,TRBJ1-4,TRBV6-5,CASSPRGLEKLFF,TGTGCCAGCAGTCCCAGGGGTCTTGAAAAACTGTTTTTT
NA,once,TRBJ1-1,TRBV10-3,CAISELGVIVKAFF,TGTGCCATCAGTGAATTAGGGGTTATTGTGAAGGCTTTCTTT
NA,NA,TRBJ1-2,TRBV7-3,CASSPGTSSYGYTF,TGTGCCAGCAGTCCGGGAACAAGCTCCTATGGCTACACCTTC
TRBD2,NA,TRBJ2-7,TRBV9,CASSVGSSGRDEQYF,TGTGCCAGCAGCGTAGGGTCTAGCGGGAGGGACGAGCAGTACTTC
NA,NA,TRBJ2-7,TRBV21-1,CASRPKGGQYF,TGTGCCAGCAGGCCTAAGGGAGGGCAGTACTTC
NA,NA,TRBJ1-1,TRBV27,CASSFYRAAEAFF,TGTGCCAGCAGTTTTTACAGGGCTGCTGAAGCTTTCTTT
NA,NA,TRBJ2-2,TRBV28,CASSFEGRVGAGELFF,TGTGCCAGCAGTTTCGAGGGCCGGGTGGGCGCCGGGGAGCTGTTTTTT
TRBD2,NA,TRBJ2-5,TRBV28,CASRSFGGGPETQYF,TGTGCCAGCAGAAGCTTCGGCGGGGGTCCAGAGACCCAGTACTTC
NA,once,TRBJ2-3,TRBV11-2,CASSLRTGDPADTQYF,TGTGCCAGCAGCTTAAGAACGGGAGATCCGGCAGATACGCAGTATTTT
TRBD2,NA,TRBJ2-2,TRBV11-3,CASSLDGAGRVTGELFF,TGTGCCAGCAGCTTAGATGGTGCCGGGAGGGTCACCGGGGAGCTGTTTTTT
NA,NA,TRBJ1-2,TRBV11-2,CASSYLYNYGYTF,TGTGCCAGCAGTTACTTGTACAACTATGGCTACACCTTC
NA,NA,TRBJ2-3,TRBV19,CASSLLLAVTDTQYF,TGTGCCAGTAGTCTCTTGTTAGCAGTTACAGATACGCAGTATTTT
TRBD1,NA,TRBJ2-7,TRBV4-3,CASSQEEQGTYEQYF,TGCGCCAGCAGCCAAGAAGAACAGGGGACATACGAGCAGTACTTC
NA,NA,TRBJ2-7,TRBV6-2/TRBV6-3,CASSRSSYEQYF,TGTGCCAGCAGCCGGAGCTCCTACGAGCAGTACTTC